The 24 T cell receptor beta chains reported below all come from one sample, sequenced in a study of metastatic and nonmetastatic thyroid tumors. TCRdb re-called the PCR reads via MiXCR. This sample has some 19,000 clones, with roughly 25% found just once. Before thyroid surgery, none of the patients had received any treatment. Sequencing used blood. These receptors all come from a male donor with papillary thyroid cancer or a benign thyroid nodule (not recorded which). Some clones in this sample may be carry-over from other donors' samples.

Within the sample, this clone is medium-sized. V is TRBV6-1 and J is TRBJ2-7, with TRBD1 matching over 9 bases. This CDR3 contains 16 residues. V gave up 5 bases and J gave up 4 bases; unmatched junction bases: 12. The V gene's germline CDR1 is MNHNS and CDR2 SASEGT. The CDR3 DNA sequence: TGTGCCAGCAGTTCCCTGCCTCCGGGACAGGGATACGAGCAGTACTTC. Protein: CASSSLPPGQGYEQYF.

Comment on this clone: One junction end disagrees with the germline gene, perhaps due to a read error. This chain links TRBV2 with TRBJ2-7, with D unclear. CDR3 length: 15 residues. Germline CDR1 is SNHLY and CDR2 is FYNNEI. The CDR3 DNA reads TGTGCCAGTAGTGAAGTACAGTTAAATCTCTACGAGAAGTACTTC. Translated, it gives CASSEVQLNLYEKYF.

The rearrangement uses TRBV6-2 or TRBV6-3 and TRBJ2-2, with 7 bases identical to TRBD1. Per germline, CDR1 MNHEY and CDR2 SVGEGT. With V trimmed by 3 bases and J by 4 bases, 8 bases remained unmatched. The CDR3 is 16 residues long. The CDR3 DNA reads TGTGCCAGCAGTTATTCCTTACAGGGGTTCACCGGGGAGCTGTTTTTT. This codes for CASSYSLQGFTGELFF.

The chain uses TRBV7-9 and TRBJ1-2; perhaps TRBD1 as D (5 bases). Trimming shortened V by 4 bases and J by 5 bases, and 8 bases separated the two germline ends. Germline V gene sequence: CDR1 SEHNR, CDR2 FQNEAQ (reference sequence). The CDR3 is 12 residues long. The CDR3 nucleotides read TGTGCCAGCAGCTCACAGGCGTATGGCTACACCTTC. This codes for CASSSQAYGYTF. Supplemented by reference TRBV7-9 and TRBJ1-2, the full variable domain reads DTGVSQNPRHKITKRGQNVTFRCDPISEHNRLYWYRQTLGQGPEFLTYFQNEAQLEKSRLLSDRFSAERPKGSFSTLEIQRTEQGDSAMYLCASSSQAYGYTFGSGTRLTVV.

By frequency in the sample, this clone is medium-sized. CDR3 in DNA: TGTGCCAGCAGTGCCTCGGACAGGTTAGAGACCCAGTACTTC. This encodes CASSASDRLETQYF. This chain joins TRBV25-1 and TRBJ2-5; 7 bases are shared with TRBD1. Germline lookup yields CDR1 MGHDK and CDR2 SYGVNS. This CDR3 region has 14 residues. V shed 4 bases, J shed 4 bases, and the junction held 6 bases outside the gene matches.

Many counts were recorded for this clone. V is TRBV30 and J is TRBJ2-4, with D possibly being TRBD1 or TRBD2 (5 bases each). Germline assignment: CDR1 GTSNPN and CDR2 SVGIG (reference sequence). The CDR3 is 17 amino acids. V lost 1 base to trimming and J lost 6 bases, with 22 bases between them. In DNA, the CDR3 is TGTGCCTGGAGTGCAAAACGCTTTCCCCTGGGGACAAACATTCAGTACTTC. It encodes CAWSAKRFPLGTNIQYF.

This clone was recorded many times. This rearrangement joins TRBV28 to TRBJ2-3; 7 nucleotides align to TRBD1. CDR1 and CDR2 (germline): MDHEN, SYDVKM. The CDR3 extends over 14 amino acids. V shed 7 bases and J 4 bases; nucleotides not matched to a gene: 8. CDR3 bases: TGTGCCAGCACCGACAGGGATTACGCAGATACGCAGTATTTT. This gives the protein CASTDRDYADTQYF.

The gene calls are TRBV6-2 or TRBV6-3 and TRBJ2-1, with 11 bases that match TRBD2. The V and J ends lost 5 bases and 4 bases, in that order; junction bases with no gene match: 7. Germline CDR1 and CDR2: MNHEY and SVGEGT. This CDR3 spans 16 amino acids. The DNA for the CDR3 is TGTGCCAGCAGTCCCTGGACTAGCGGGCCTTACAATGAGCAGTTCTTC. Its translation is CASSPWTSGPYNEQFF.

Relative to its sample, this clone is medium-sized (0.01 to 0.1%). This CDR3 is CASSNRVDYEQYF. The CDR3 nucleotides read TGTGCCAGCTCCAATCGGGTAGACTACGAGCAGTACTTC. The gene calls are TRBV2 and TRBJ2-7; D remains ambiguous. Germline V CDR1 and CDR2: SNHLY, FYNNEI. The CDR3 has 13 amino acids. V gave up 8 bases and J gave up 3 bases, with 14 bases separating them.

This clone is classed as medium-sized. J is TRBJ1-2 and V is TRBV6-1; D gene unclear. Germline lookup yields CDR1 MNHNS and CDR2 SASEGT. Trimming stripped 6 bases from V and 0 bases from J, with 8 bases between. The CDR3 extends over 13 amino acids. CDR3 loop: CASRQTTNYGYTF. The CDR3 DNA follows: TGTGCCAGCAGACAGACAACTAACTATGGCTACACCTTC.

This clone has ten or more counts. This rearrangement joins TRBV28 to TRBJ2-1; D ambiguous. The germline CDR1 and CDR2 sequences are MDHEN and SYDVKM. The CDR3 loop spans 14 amino acids. Deletions cut 2 bases from V and 7 bases from J, with 12 bases between. This chain's CDR3 is CASSLELGSNEQFF. The CDR3 DNA is TGTGCCAGCAGTTTAGAACTCGGGTCGAATGAGCAGTTCTTC.

This clone was picked up many times. A read error may explain this, as a much larger clone is one base away. The chain joins TRBV6-2 or TRBV6-3 to TRBJ2-3; 9 nucleotides match TRBD2. In germline, CDR1 is MNHEY, CDR2 SVGEGT. This CDR3 is built from 17 residues. In DNA, the CDR3 is TGTGCCTGCAGTCACCCAATAGCGGGGGTCTACACAGATACGCAGTATTTT. Translation gives CACSHPIAGVYTDTQYF.

Sample share makes this clone medium-sized. This chain links TRBV10-3 with TRBJ2-7; D call uncertain. In germline, CDR1 is ENHRY, CDR2 SYGVKD. The CDR3 runs 14 residues. Trimming pared 0 bases from V and 3 bases from J, leaving 9 bases between. The CDR3 reads CAISESLDNYEQYF. CDR3 bases: TGTGCCATCAGTGAGTCGCTGGATAACTACGAGCAGTACTTC.

This rearrangement joins TRBV6-2 or TRBV6-3 to TRBJ2-1; the match to TRBD2 covers 7 bases. The V and J ends lost 4 bases and 9 bases, in that order; junction bases with no gene match: 9. This CDR3 spans 14 amino acids. CDR1 is MNHEY, CDR2 SVGEGT, per germline. CDR3 sequence (DNA): TGTGCCAGCAGTTTTGGACTAGACGGAGGTGAGCAGTTCTTC. This encodes CASSFGLDGGEQFF.

This clone was counted ten times or more. This chain uses TRBV5-1 with TRBJ1-1; possibly TRBD1 for D (5 bases). This CDR3 is 15 amino acids long. The V gene lost 5 bases and the J gene lost 1 base, with 15 bases spanning the gap. Per the germline V gene, CDR1 is SGHRS and CDR2 is YFSETQ. CDR3 sequence (DNA): TGCGCCAGCAGTTTATCCGGGACTACGAACACTGAAGCTTTCTTT. Translating gives CASSLSGTTNTEAFF.

The chain has TRBV5-1 and TRBJ2-1; 9 nucleotides align to TRBD1. There are 19 residues in the CDR3. V gave up 0 bases and J gave up 0 bases; unmatched junction bases: 10. Looked up from germline, CDR1 is SGHRS and CDR2 is YFSETQ. The CDR3 nucleotides are TGCGCCAGCAGCTTGGAGGGCGTGACAGGGGGGGGCTCCTACAATGAGCAGTTCTTC. It encodes CASSLEGVTGGGSYNEQFF.

There are many counts of this clone. This sequence joins TRBV27 and TRBJ1-1; D possibly corresponds to TRBD1 (6 bases). V was trimmed by 8 bases and J by 3 bases, leaving 16 bases between them. This CDR3 spans 14 amino acids. In germline, CDR1 is MNHEY, CDR2 SMNVEV (reference sequence). CDR3 DNA sequence: TGTGCCAGCCCCGGGGGGCGGGGTCACACTGAAGCTTTCTTT. Its protein is CASPGGRGHTEAFF.

The V call is TRBV11-3, the J call TRBJ1-2; D is undetermined. Germline loops: CDR1 SGHNT, CDR2 YENEEA. The length of the CDR3 is 14 residues. Trimming cost V 0 bases and J 2 bases, with 7 bases left between them. CDR3 amino acids: CASSLDSGNYGYTF. The CDR3 nucleotides read TGTGCCAGCAGCTTAGATTCAGGCAACTATGGCTACACCTTC.

This clone occurred a few times. The chain links TRBV19 to TRBJ1-3; tentatively, D is TRBD1 (5 bases). The V end lost 4 bases, the J end lost 3 bases, and 13 bases lay between the germline ends. Germline loops: CDR1 LNHDA, CDR2 SQIVND (reference sequence). CDR3 length: 15 residues. This CDR3 reads CASSTAGSGGNTIYF. DNA of the CDR3: TGTGCCAGTAGTACGGCAGGGAGCGGTGGAAACACCATATATTTT. The whole variable domain, remainder taken from reference TRBV19 and TRBJ1-3, is DGGITQSPKYLFRKEGQNVTLSCEQNLNHDAMYWYRQDPGQGLRLIYYSQIVNDFQKGDIAEGYSVSREKKESFPLTVTSAQKNPTAFYLCASSTAGSGGNTIYFGEGSWLTVV.

This clone was observed a few times. The chain carries TRBV19 and TRBJ2-3, with D tentatively TRBD1 (6 bases). Trimming took 5 bases from V and 1 from J, leaving 10 bases between them. Germline loops: CDR1 LNHDA, CDR2 SQIVND (reference sequence). The CDR3 has 14 amino acids. The CDR3 protein is CASSFRTGTDTQYF. In DNA form, the CDR3 reads TGTGCCAGTAGTTTCCGGACAGGCACAGATACGCAGTATTTT.

This clone was detected once. This chain joins TRBV9 and TRBJ2-5; 11 nucleotides align to TRBD2. Looked up from germline, CDR1 is SGDLS and CDR2 is YYNGEE. V gave up 0 bases and J gave up 5 bases; unmatched junction bases: 15. This CDR3 has 19 amino acids. The CDR3 region has the DNA TGTGCCAGCAGCGTAGGGATAGTGAGACTAGCGGGATTGGGGGAGACCCAGTACTTC. Protein sequence: CASSVGIVRLAGLGETQYF.

In its sample, this clone is medium-sized. V and J are TRBV7-2 and TRBJ2-3, with D possibly being TRBD2 (7 bases). The CDR3 length is 17 residues. Per germline, CDR1 SGHTA and CDR2 FQGNSA. The V gene lost 1 base and the J gene lost 1 base, with 15 bases spanning the gap. This chain's CDR3 is CASSLVGGAVGTDTQYF. CDR3 DNA: TGTGCCAGCAGCTTAGTAGGGGGGGCCGTTGGCACAGATACGCAGTATTTT. Full variable domain (missing parts from reference TRBV7-2 and TRBJ2-3): GAGVSQSPSNKVTEKGKDVELRCDPISGHTALYWYRQSLGQGLEFLIYFQGNSAPDKSGLPSDRFSAERTGGSVSTLTIQRTQQEDSAVYLCASSLVGGAVGTDTQYFGPGTRLTVL.

This clone was observed at least ten times. This chain links TRBV11-2 with TRBJ2-5, with D possibly TRBD1 on 5 matching bases. This CDR3 is 14 amino acids long. Trimming took 1 base from V and 5 from J, leaving 11 bases between them. Germline V gene sequence: CDR1 SGHAT, CDR2 FQNNGV. The CDR3: CASSLVQGSETQYF. The CDR3 region has the DNA TGTGCCAGCAGCTTAGTCCAGGGATCCGAGACCCAGTACTTC.

This clone was picked up many times. The chain links TRBV20-1 to TRBJ2-5; tentatively, D is TRBD1 or TRBD2 (5 bases each). CDR1 is DFQATT, CDR2 SNEGSKA, per germline (reference sequence). Trimming took 7 bases from V and 7 from J, leaving 16 bases between them. CDR3 length equals 12 residues. The CDR3 sequence is CSEPGREGTQYF. The DNA of the CDR3 is TGCAGTGAACCGGGACGAGAGGGGACCCAGTACTTC.